Presented here are 29 T cell receptor beta chains from one specimen sequenced in a study of post-analysis software for immune sequencing data. These receptors' targets are unknown. Unique molecular identifiers had been added to the TCR beta cDNA libraries. In TCRdb, the PCR reads were re-called with MiXCR into one record per CDR3 protein. Of 170,000 or so distinct CDR3 sequences listed, 30% were seen once; the top ten hold about 1.6%. Study-level results: When patients were compared with controls, about 5 TRBV segments were more frequent, TRBV5-6, TRBV5-1 and TRBV20-1 among them.

Material: blood. The source is a girl between 10 and 17 years old with multiple sclerosis.

The rearrangement links TRBV27 to TRBJ1-1; 8 bases map to TRBD1. This CDR3 contains 14 residues. Germline assignment: CDR1 MNHEY and CDR2 SMNVEV (reference sequence). With 4 bases clipped from V and 5 bases from J, the junction kept 6 bases outside the gene matches. CDR3 region: CASSYTGGGTEAFF. CDR3 coding DNA: TGTGCCAGCAGTTATACAGGGGGTGGGACTGAAGCTTTCTTT.

This clonotype was counted a few times. A read error may be the cause here, since a much bigger clone is one base away. J is TRBJ2-3 and V is TRBV20-1; 9 nucleotides agree with TRBD2. CDR3 length equals 14 residues. The germline gives CDR1 DFQATT, CDR2 SNEGSKA (reference sequence). V shed 4 bases, J shed 8 bases, and the junction held 10 bases outside the gene matches. CDR3 loop: CSATGLARWGTQYF. As DNA, the CDR3 is TGCAGTGCTACGGGACTAGCCCGATGGGGTACGCAGTATTTT.

The gene calls are TRBV5-6 and TRBJ2-1, with D possibly being TRBD2 (7 bases). V shed 3 bases and J shed 6 bases, with 16 bases lying between them. CDR1 is SGHDT, CDR2 YYEEEE, per germline. This CDR3 has 15 amino acids. The CDR3 coding sequence is TGTGCCAGCAGCTCGGGGGGCAATTCGGGCAATGAGCAGTTCTTC. Translated, it gives CASSSGGNSGNEQFF.

This rearrangement joins TRBV20-1 to TRBJ1-4, with 8 positions matching TRBD1. The CDR3 totals 15 residues. Germline V CDR1 and CDR2: DFQATT, SNEGSKA (reference sequence). V was clipped by 4 bases and J by 3 bases; unmatched bases: 7. The CDR3 here is CSAITSQGANEKLFF. The DNA for the CDR3 is TGCAGTGCTATAACTTCACAGGGGGCTAATGAAAAACTGTTTTTT.

V gene TRBV28 combines with J gene TRBJ1-1; weak D call: TRBD1 (5 bases). This CDR3 region has 13 residues. With 6 bases removed from V and 3 bases from J, the gap between germline ends came to 11 bases. The germline V gene has CDR1 MDHEN and CDR2 SYDVKM. For the CDR3, the DNA is TGTGCCAGCAGGGGACTATTGGACACTGAAGCTTTCTTT. Protein product: CASRGLLDTEAFF.

This clonotype was found many times. This sequence joins TRBV4-2 and TRBJ2-7; 11 positions agree with TRBD2. The CDR3 is 18 residues long. In germline, CDR1 is LGHNA, CDR2 YNFKEQ. After removal of 5 bases from V and 0 bases from J, the junction contained 12 bases not matched to a gene. The chain's CDR3 is CASSSGLAVEGSSYEQYF. The DNA of the CDR3 is TGTGCCAGCAGCTCGGGACTAGCGGTGGAAGGAAGCTCCTACGAGCAGTACTTC.

The DNA for the CDR3 is TGCAGTGCTAGCGGGGGGCTTCCCACAGATACGCAGTATTTT. Translating it yields CSASGGLPTDTQYF. This chain joins TRBV20-1 and TRBJ2-3; a possible D gene is TRBD2 (7 bases). The CDR3 is 14 amino acids. V lost 3 bases and J 2 bases, leaving 12 bases between the germline ends. Germline V lookup: CDR1 DFQATT, CDR2 SNEGSKA (reference sequence).

This clonotype was counted at least ten times. The chain recombines TRBV20-1 with TRBJ2-7, with a possible D match to TRBD1 (5 bases). The CDR3 has 13 amino acids. Trimming removed 5 bases at V and 5 bases at J, with 16 bases between. The germline V gene encodes CDR1 DFQATT and CDR2 SNEGSKA (reference sequence). CDR3 nucleotides: TGCAGTGCTGGCCCGCAGGGTCTCAACGAGCAGTACTTC. It translates to CSAGPQGLNEQYF.

This clonotype has a handful of counts. V and J are TRBV5-1 and TRBJ2-4; 13 bases map to TRBD2. V lost 4 bases to trimming and J lost 4 bases; unmatched junction nucleotides: 11. The CDR3 has 18 residues. Germline V gives CDR1 SGHRS, CDR2 YFSETQ. CDR3 region: CASSLESGTSGVKNIQYF. The CDR3 DNA follows: TGCGCCAGCAGCCTAGAATCTGGGACTAGCGGGGTTAAAAACATTCAGTACTTC.

V usage is TRBV20-1 and J usage is TRBJ2-1; 7 bases match TRBD2. The germline CDR1 and CDR2 sequences are DFQATT and SNEGSKA (reference sequence). The CDR3 consists of 15 residues. V shed 3 bases, J shed 0 bases, and the junction held 5 bases outside the gene matches. The CDR3 DNA sequence: TGCAGTGCTAGTCGCGGGGGAAACTCCTACAATGAGCAGTTCTTC. It yields the protein CSASRGGNSYNEQFF.

The CDR3 is CASASGTGRDEQYF. The CDR3 DNA reads as TGTGCCAGCGCGAGCGGGACAGGGAGGGACGAGCAGTACTTC. This chain uses TRBV9 with TRBJ2-7; 9 bases line up with TRBD1. The CDR3 covers 14 residues. After removal of 7 bases from V and 5 bases from J, the junction contained 10 bases not matched to a gene. Germline CDR1 is SGDLS and CDR2 is YYNGEE.

The chain combines TRBV7-8 with TRBJ2-7; D is possibly TRBD1 (5 bases). The germline V and J ends were trimmed by 1 base and 11 bases, with 12 bases remaining between them. Germline V gene sequence: CDR1 SGHVS, CDR2 FQNEAQ. The CDR3 length is 12 residues. The DNA for the CDR3 is TGTGCCAGCAGCTTAGATTGGGGCCGAGAGTACTTC. Its protein product is CASSLDWGREYF. Full variable domain (missing parts from reference TRBV7-8 and TRBJ2-7): GAGVSQSPRYKVAKRGQDVALRCDPISGHVSLFWYQQALGQGPEFLTYFQNEAQLDKSGLPSDRFFAERPEGSVSTLKIQRTQQEDSAVYLCASSLDWGREYFGPGTRLTVT.

This clonotype was seen many times. The chain is built from TRBV28 and TRBJ2-1, with 7 positions matching TRBD2. Per the germline V gene, CDR1 is MDHEN and CDR2 is SYDVKM. CDR3 length: 16 residues. V shed 6 bases, J shed 2 bases, and the junction held 10 bases outside the gene matches. The CDR3 DNA reads as TGTGCCAGCAGAGAGCCGTTAGCGGGTCCCTACAATGAGCAGTTCTTC. Protein sequence: CASREPLAGPYNEQFF.

This clonotype was observed at least ten times. The J gene is TRBJ1-6, the V gene TRBV7-3, with D unresolved. This CDR3 comprises 14 residues. Trimming stripped 4 bases from V and 0 bases from J, with 4 bases between. Germline-derived CDR1 and CDR2 are SGHTA and FQGTGA. The CDR3 spells CASSSSSYNSPLHF. DNA of the CDR3: TGTGCCAGCAGCTCGAGCTCCTATAATTCACCCCTCCACTTT.

Notes on this clonotype: This may arise from a read error, as a much more abundant clone is one base away. The chain links TRBV6-2 or TRBV6-3 to TRBJ1-2, with 9 bases identical to TRBD1. This CDR3 has 14 residues. V lost 6 bases to trimming and J lost 5 bases; unmatched junction nucleotides: 7. Germline V CDR1 and CDR2: MNHEY, SVGEGT. CDR3 loop: CASRWDREAYGYTF. For the CDR3, the DNA is TGTGCCAGCAGGTGGGACAGGGAGGCATATGGCTACACCTTC.

Regarding this clonotype: The junction and the germline gene differ at one end; a read error may be behind it. The chain has TRBV25-1 and TRBJ2-6; either TRBD1 or TRBD2 may fit D (5 bases each). Germline CDR1 MGHDK, CDR2 SYGVNS. The CDR3 sequence is 16 residues long. CDR3 loop: CASSDPRGAGADVLTF. Written as DNA, the CDR3 is TGTGCCAGCAGTGACCCTAGGGGAGCTGGGGCCGACGTCCTGACTTTC.

This clonotype has a handful of counts. The chain is built from TRBV20-1 and TRBJ1-2, with a weak D call TRBD1 (6 bases). CDR1 DFQATT and CDR2 SNEGSKA come from the germline V gene (reference sequence). Trimming shortened V by 3 bases and J by 4 bases, and 12 bases separated the two germline ends. This CDR3 has 13 amino acids. The CDR3 is CSASYRDLYGYTF. The CDR3 DNA sequence: TGCAGTGCTAGCTACAGGGACCTCTATGGCTACACCTTC.

This clonotype was detected many times. V and J are TRBV28 and TRBJ1-2; tentative D call: TRBD1 (6 bases). Per germline, CDR1 MDHEN and CDR2 SYDVKM. The CDR3 contains 15 residues. Trimming cost V 5 bases and J 6 bases, with 19 bases left between them. This CDR3 reads CASSAEDRLQDGYTF. CDR3 DNA: TGTGCCAGCAGTGCCGAAGACAGGCTTCAGGATGGCTACACCTTC.

The rearrangement links TRBV3-1 to TRBJ1-2; 9 positions match TRBD1. The CDR3 is 15 residues long. V shed 2 bases, J shed 8 bases, and the junction held 9 bases outside the gene matches. Germline V CDR1 and CDR2: LGHDT, YNNKEL (reference sequence). CDR3 region: CASSQRPDRGSGYTF. In nucleotides, the CDR3 is TGTGCCAGCAGCCAAAGGCCGGACAGGGGATCCGGCTACACCTTC.

The chain recombines TRBV5-1 with TRBJ2-4, with 7 bases aligning to TRBD1. The last part of the DNA fits TRBJ2-7 better; the J call may be wrong. Germline-derived CDR1 and CDR2 are SGHRS and YFSETQ. This CDR3 has 15 residues. CDR3 DNA: TGCGCCAGCAGCTTGGAACAGGGGACGACCTACGAGCAGTACTTC. It yields the protein CASSLEQGTTYEQYF.

This chain connects TRBV20-1 to TRBJ1-1; D gene unclear. This CDR3 has 13 amino acids. Trimming left V 0 bases short and J 4 bases short, with 9 bases between. The germline V gene encodes CDR1 DFQATT and CDR2 SNEGSKA (reference sequence). The CDR3 here is CSAREPSGTEAFF. For the CDR3, the DNA is TGCAGTGCTAGAGAACCCTCGGGCACTGAAGCTTTCTTT.

This clonotype has ten or more counts. The chain links TRBV9 to TRBJ2-7; 8 nucleotides align to TRBD2. The length of the CDR3 is 15 residues. Per the germline V gene, CDR1 is SGDLS and CDR2 is YYNGEE. V was clipped by 2 bases and J by 4 bases; unmatched bases: 8. CDR3 residues: CASSVVSGRRYEQYF. CDR3 sequence (DNA): TGTGCCAGCAGCGTCGTAAGCGGGAGACGGTACGAGCAGTACTTC.

CDR3 sequence: CSALQGQGGEQFF. CDR3 DNA: TGCAGTGCATTACAGGGGCAGGGGGGTGAGCAGTTCTTC. V is TRBV20-1 and J is TRBJ2-1; tentatively, D is TRBD1 (7 bases). Trimming removed 6 bases from V and 9 bases from J, with 18 bases in between. This CDR3 contains 13 residues. Germline CDR1 DFQATT, CDR2 SNEGSKA (reference sequence).

Here the CDR3 DNA reads TGTGCCAGCAGAAGGGCAGGGAACTATGGCTACACCTTC. Translated: CASRRAGNYGYTF. The rearrangement joins TRBV7-2 to TRBJ1-2; D is perhaps TRBD1 (5 bases). The germline CDR1 and CDR2 sequences are SGHTA and FQGNSA. This CDR3 contains 13 residues. V lost 6 bases and J 2 bases, leaving 10 bases between the germline ends.

This clonotype was recorded only once. This chain joins TRBV5-1 and TRBJ2-5; 9 nucleotides match TRBD2. The CDR3 is 16 residues long. CDR1 is SGHRS and CDR2 is YFSETQ in the germline V gene. Unmatched junction bases numbered 18, after V lost 4 bases and J lost 11 bases. As DNA, the CDR3 is TGCGCCAGCAGCCTGGATGGGACTAGCAACGGAAATGAGCAGTACTTC. Protein: CASSLDGTSNGNEQYF.

This clonotype occurred many times. The rearrangement uses TRBV7-3 and TRBJ1-2; possible D gene TRBD1, 5 bases. Trimming stripped 5 bases from V and 0 bases from J, with 19 bases between. The CDR3 has 17 amino acids. Germline V gene sequence: CDR1 SGHTA, CDR2 FQGTGA. CDR3 nucleotides: TGTGCCAGCAGCAACGGGCCCAGGGAAGGTGCTAACTATGGCTACACCTTC. Encoded protein: CASSNGPREGANYGYTF.

The rearrangement joins TRBV7-2 to TRBJ2-1; D may be TRBD2 (6 bases). The end of the DNA is better explained by TRBJ2-7, so the J call may be wrong. This CDR3 is built from 15 residues. CDR1 is SGHTA and CDR2 is FQGNSA in the germline V gene. CDR3 residues: CASSLETSFYNEQYF. The CDR3, as DNA: TGTGCCAGCAGCTTAGAAACTAGCTTCTACAATGAGCAGTACTTC.

At least ten counts were recorded for this clonotype. The rearrangement links TRBV7-3 to TRBJ2-1; 7 bases match TRBD1. The CDR3 loop spans 15 amino acids. The trim removed 5 bases at V and 2 bases at J, leaving 6 bases unmatched. Germline values: CDR1 SGHTA, CDR2 FQGTGA. CDR3 amino acids: CASSLEGQTYNEQFF. CDR3 nucleotide sequence: TGTGCCAGCAGCCTTGAGGGACAGACCTACAATGAGCAGTTCTTC.

This clonotype was seen many times. This rearrangement joins TRBV3-1 to TRBJ2-7, with a possible D match to TRBD1 (5 bases). Germline V gene lookup returns CDR1 LGHDT and CDR2 YNNKEL (reference sequence). The CDR3 is 14 amino acids. Trimming stripped 2 bases from V and 3 bases from J, with 11 bases between. CDR3 protein: CASSQPGSVYEQYF. The DNA for the CDR3 is TGTGCCAGCAGCCAACCAGGGTCGGTCTACGAGCAGTACTTC.